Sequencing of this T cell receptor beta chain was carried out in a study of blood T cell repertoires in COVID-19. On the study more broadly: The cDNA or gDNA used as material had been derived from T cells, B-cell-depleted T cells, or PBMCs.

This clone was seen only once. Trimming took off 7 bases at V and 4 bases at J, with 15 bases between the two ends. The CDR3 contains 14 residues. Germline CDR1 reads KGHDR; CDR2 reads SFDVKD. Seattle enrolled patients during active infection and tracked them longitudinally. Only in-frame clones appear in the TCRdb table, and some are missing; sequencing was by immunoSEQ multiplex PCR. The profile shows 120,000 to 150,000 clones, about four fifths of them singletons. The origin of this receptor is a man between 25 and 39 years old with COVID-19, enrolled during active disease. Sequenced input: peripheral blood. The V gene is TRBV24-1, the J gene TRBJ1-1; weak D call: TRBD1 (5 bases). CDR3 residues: CATRAPGFGTEAFF. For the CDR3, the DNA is TGTGCCACCAGGGCCCCAGGGTTTGGCACTGAAGCTTTCTTT.